Presented here are 8 T cell receptor beta chains from one specimen sequenced in a study of T-cell reconstitution after alpha-beta-depleted transplantation in children. Using unique molecular identifiers, the investigators prepared the TCRbeta library. TCRdb redid the calling of the PCR reads with MiXCR, one entry per CDR3 protein. There are a few hundred thousand distinct CDR3 sequences in the sample; approximately 30% occur only once, and under 45% lies in the top ten. Sample: PBMCs, taken before TCRalphabeta/CD19-depleted stem cell transplant. The source is a boy less than two years old with Wiskott-Aldrich syndrome, due to receive a stem cell transplant.

This clonotype came up a few times. The chain employs TRBV20-1 and TRBJ2-7; 10 bases map to TRBD2. Looked up from germline, CDR1 is DFQATT and CDR2 is SNEGSKA (reference sequence). V lost 5 bases to trimming and J lost 7 bases; unmatched junction nucleotides: 8. The CDR3 totals 13 residues. The DNA for the CDR3 is TGCAGTGCTCTCCGACTAGCGGGCGGGGAGCAGTACTTC. It encodes CSALRLAGGEQYF.

The chain carries TRBV4-2 and TRBJ2-7; no clear D gene. Trimming left V 0 bases short and J 0 bases short, with 9 bases between. CDR3 length: 15 amino acids. Looked up from germline, CDR1 is LGHNA and CDR2 is YNFKEQ. The CDR3 DNA reads TGTGCCAGCAGCCAAGATTCCACCGGCTCCTACGAGCAGTACTTC. Amino acid sequence: CASSQDSTGSYEQYF.

Comments on this clonotype: A junction boundary mismatches the germline segment, possibly from a read error. The rearrangement uses TRBV5-1 and TRBJ1-2, with 7 bases fitting TRBD1. Germline CDR1 SGHRS, CDR2 YFSETQ. The CDR3 is made up of 12 amino acids. CDR3 DNA: TGCACCAGCAGCCTTGGACAGGAAGGCTACACCTTC. It yields the protein CTSSLGQEGYTF.

The chain carries TRBV20-1 and TRBJ2-7; tentatively, D is TRBD2 (6 bases). V lost 1 base to trimming and J lost 4 bases, with 14 bases between them. The CDR3 is made up of 14 amino acids. Germline CDR1 reads DFQATT; CDR2 reads SNEGSKA (reference sequence). CDR3 in amino acids: CSARGGVRGYEQYF. CDR3 sequence (DNA): TGCAGTGCTAGAGGAGGTGTGCGGGGATACGAGCAGTACTTC.

The chain combines TRBV10-3 with TRBJ2-7; D is unresolved. Trimming cost V 3 bases and J 11 bases, with 14 bases left between them. The CDR3 runs 12 residues. Germline V CDR1 and CDR2: ENHRY, SYGVKD. The DNA for the CDR3 is TGTGCCATCAGTGACTACGACTCACCTAAGTACTTC. Encoded protein: CAISDYDSPKYF.

In this sample, this clonotype turned up a few times. The CDR3 region has the DNA TGCGCCAGCAGCTTGGACGGAAGGCTAAGGGAAAACATTCAGTACTTC. Translated, it gives CASSLDGRLRENIQYF. V usage is TRBV5-1 and J usage is TRBJ2-4; D unresolved. The CDR3 sequence is 16 residues long. The germline CDR1 and CDR2 sequences are SGHRS and YFSETQ. V was trimmed by 0 bases and J by 5 bases, leaving 15 bases between them.

The rearrangement joins TRBV3-1 to TRBJ2-3, with TRBD2 matching 7 bases. CDR3 length: 18 residues. Trimming removed 3 bases from V and 1 base from J; junction bases left unmatched: 13. Germline V gene data show CDR1 as LGHDT and CDR2 as YNNKEL (reference sequence). This CDR3 is CASSQRPSRTRGTDTQYF. The CDR3 DNA is TGTGCCAGCAGCCAGCGACCTTCACGGACTAGGGGCACAGATACGCAGTATTTT.

V usage is TRBV12-3 or TRBV12-4 and J usage is TRBJ2-2, with a weak D call TRBD1 (6 bases). This CDR3 is 15 amino acids long. The V and J ends lost 1 base and 1 base respectively, with 7 bases between them. CDR3 amino acids: CASSLVGGNTGELFF. In DNA form, the CDR3 reads TGTGCCAGCAGTTTAGTAGGGGGGAACACCGGGGAGCTGTTTTTT.